The source of this T cell receptor (beta chain) is a study of CD8+CD57+ T cells in acquired aplastic anemia. The wider study: Each DNA sample taken from sorted CD4+ and CD8+ cells came to approximately 3.2 ug on average.

General study findings and limits: Significant differences in CD8+ Simpson's diversity were not observed between patients and controls.

About this clonotype: The target antigen is unknown.

V was trimmed by 5 bases and J by 15 bases, leaving 23 bases between them. The V gene's germline CDR1 is SEHNR and CDR2 FQNEAQ (reference sequence). The CDR3 spans 14 residues. Sequencing was done on patients that had shown CD8+CD57+ cell expansion by flow cytometry. Patients had undergone no therapy by the time their blood was sampled. Genomic DNA constituted the template upon which TCR beta VDJ and CDR3 profiling was performed. TCRdb called the reads again in MiXCR, with one record for every CDR3 protein. Altogether around 200,000 distinct CDR3 sequences are present, 63% being singletons, with the ten largest covering more than 40%.

V and J are TRBV7-9 and TRBJ1-5, with D tentatively TRBD1 (5 bases). The sample comprised sorted CD4+, CD8+, or CD8+CD57+ T cells (not recorded which) from PBMCs. This sequence originates from a human donor with aplastic anemia. The CDR3 DNA sequence: TGTGCCAGCAGCCCGGGGCAAGATGGAACCCCCGTGCATTTT. It specifies CASSPGQDGTPVHF.